This TCR beta chain was observed in a study of blood T cell repertoires in COVID-19. Per the study methods: Reference gene primer amplification gave nucleated cell count estimates. Repertoires were generated with immunoSEQ multiplex PCR, while TCRdb's copy carries only in-frame clones and drops some. That table is the source of V, J and clone size, and D and trimming were worked out from the DNA. The data contain about 480,000 clones, 89% of them seen just once; the ten biggest clones take up roughly 0.9%. The CDR3 has 18 residues. Germline CDR1 SGHAT, CDR2 FQNNGV. The V segment lost 2 bases and the J segment 4 bases; nucleotides outside the gene matches: 13.

Sequencing was carried out using peripheral blood. The chain carries TRBV11-2 and TRBJ1-1, with 10 bases aligning to TRBD1. The TCR originated in a man aged 18 to 29 with COVID-19, enrolled during active disease. In nucleotides, the CDR3 is TGTGCCAGCAGCTTACCCTCGGGGGACAGGGGTCGAGGCACTGAAGCTTTCTTT. As protein: CASSLPSGDRGRGTEAFF.